Below, 32 T cell receptor beta chains from the same sample are listed, as sequenced in a study of T cells after posttransplantation cyclophosphamide. A marrow graft followed busulfan-fludarabine conditioning, with cyclophosphamide on days +3 and +4. Sequenced by immunoSEQ multiplex PCR; TCRdb stores in-frame clones only, minus some. In total the sample includes 16,000 or so clones, none of them seen once. This specimen was PBMCs, taken after allogeneic stem cell transplant with posttransplant cyclophosphamide. These receptors were collected from a female patient between 25 and 45 years old who received an allogeneic stem cell transplant from a related donor, was CMV-positive, and had no GVHD. Some T cells may be transferred from the graft donor.

This clone was recorded at least ten times. This chain uses TRBV7-9 with TRBJ2-7; weak D call: TRBD1 (5 bases). The germline CDR1 and CDR2 sequences are SEHNR and FQNEAQ (reference sequence). The CDR3 extends over 12 amino acids. The ends were cut back, 5 bases at V and 4 bases at J, with 9 bases in the middle. CDR3 amino acids: CASSIKGYEQYF. The CDR3 nucleotides read TGTGCCAGCAGCATAAAGGGGTACGAGCAGTACTTC.

This clone was observed many times. The rearrangement joins TRBV4-1 to TRBJ2-1; TRBD2 might be the D (6 bases). V lost 1 base and J lost 0, with 10 bases in between. The CDR3 is 16 amino acids. Germline V gene data show CDR1 as MGHRA and CDR2 as YSYEKL. CDR3 nucleotide sequence: TGCGCCAGCAGCCAAGGCCCGGGACTCTCCTACAATGAGCAGTTCTTC. Translated: CASSQGPGLSYNEQFF.

This clone came up many times. The chain is built from TRBV7-2 and TRBJ2-7, with D possibly being TRBD1 (6 bases). The ends were cut back, 1 base at V and 5 bases at J, with 15 bases in the middle. This CDR3 spans 15 amino acids. Germline CDR1 reads SGHTA; CDR2 reads FQGNSA. Written as DNA, the CDR3 is TGTGCCAGCAGCTTAGTTGCCGGGACATACAACGAGCAGTACTTC. Protein sequence: CASSLVAGTYNEQYF.

This clone was seen many times. J is TRBJ2-3 and V is TRBV9; TRBD1 matches 8 bases. The CDR3 runs to 13 residues. The germline V gene has CDR1 SGDLS and CDR2 YYNGEE. With V trimmed by 4 bases and J by 9 bases, 7 bases remained unmatched. In DNA, the CDR3 is TGTGCCAGCAGCTTCCGGGGACAGGAAACGCAGTATTTT. It specifies CASSFRGQETQYF. Drawing the rest from reference TRBV9 and TRBJ2-3, the complete variable domain is DSGVTQTPKHLITATGQRVTLRCSPRSGDLSVYWYQQSLDQGLQFLIQYYNGEERAKGNILERFSAQQFPDLHSELNLSSLELGDSALYFCASSFRGQETQYFGPGTRLTVL.

This clone was seen many times. The chain is built from TRBV14 and TRBJ2-2; TRBD2 agrees at 8 bases. The V gene end was trimmed by 2 bases and the J gene end by 4 bases; junction bases not matched to a gene: 12. The CDR3 length is 18 residues. Per germline, CDR1 SGHDN and CDR2 FVKESK. The CDR3: CASSQRAGEKRVTGELFF. CDR3 DNA sequence: TGTGCCAGCAGCCAACGAGCGGGAGAAAAACGGGTCACCGGGGAGCTGTTTTTT.

Only a few counts were recorded for this clone. The chain recombines TRBV23-1 with TRBJ2-7; a possible D gene is TRBD1 (5 bases). TRBV23-1 is an ORF; its function is uncertain. The CDR3 spans 14 residues. V dropped 0 bases and J dropped 4 bases, with 10 bases sitting between them. The DNA of the CDR3 is TGCGCCAGCAGTCAATCGAGGACACCATACGAGCAGTACTTC. It codes for CASSQSRTPYEQYF.

This clone is termed medium-sized. The chain's CDR3 is CASSPDGGGGYTF. The DNA for the CDR3 is TGTGCCAGCTCACCGGACGGCGGAGGAGGCTACACCTTC. The rearrangement joins TRBV18 to TRBJ1-2; no clear D. V lost 3 bases and J 8 bases, leaving 13 bases between the germline ends. The CDR3 has 13 amino acids. CDR1 is KGHSH and CDR2 is LQKENI in the germline V gene. The variable domain in full, completed from reference TRBV18 and TRBJ1-2, reads NAGVMQNPRHLVRRRGQEARLRCSPMKGHSHVYWYRQLPEEGLKFMVYLQKENIIDESGMPKERFSAEFPKEGPSILRIQQVVRGDSAAYFCASSPDGGGGYTFGSGTRLTVV.

This clone was detected ten times or more. The CDR3, as DNA: TGTGCCAGCAGCGTGACGGCGGGACAAGAGACCCAGTACTTC. Translated, it gives CASSVTAGQETQYF. The rearrangement links TRBV9 to TRBJ2-5, with D tentatively TRBD2 (6 bases). This CDR3 spans 14 amino acids. Germline CDR1 SGDLS, CDR2 YYNGEE. V lost 2 bases and J 2 bases, leaving 10 bases between the germline ends.

The chain carries TRBV25-1 and TRBJ1-6; D is perhaps TRBD1 (5 bases). V lost 1 base, J lost 10 bases, and 17 bases lay in between. The CDR3 is made up of 16 amino acids. Germline CDR1 and CDR2: MGHDK and SYGVNS. CDR3 sequence (DNA): TGTGCCAGCAGTGAATCGGGGGGTGCAGTAGGGTCACCCCTCCACTTT. Its translation is CASSESGGAVGSPLHF.

At least ten counts were recorded for this clone. The chain employs TRBV28 and TRBJ2-5, with 8 bases that match TRBD1. V shed 5 bases and J 8 bases; nucleotides not matched to a gene: 7. Germline assignment: CDR1 MDHEN and CDR2 SYDVKM. CDR3 length: 13 amino acids. The CDR3 loop is CASSTGGHETQYF. The CDR3 DNA sequence: TGTGCCAGCAGTACAGGGGGACACGAAACCCAGTACTTC.

The chain uses TRBV11-2 and TRBJ2-5; no definite D call. The last part of the DNA fits TRBJ2-7 better; the J call may be wrong. The CDR3 contains 16 residues. The germline V gene has CDR1 SGHAT and CDR2 FQNNGV. CDR3: CASSQSKWASNGEQYF. In DNA form, the CDR3 reads TGTGCCAGCAGCCAAAGTAAGTGGGCCTCCAATGGCGAGCAGTACTTC.

This clone was detected many times. V usage is TRBV10-2 and J usage is TRBJ1-5; weak D call: TRBD1 (5 bases). The germline V and J ends were trimmed by 3 bases and 5 bases, with 20 bases remaining between them. The CDR3 sequence is 17 residues long. Germline assignment: CDR1 WSHSY and CDR2 SAAADI. CDR3 amino acids: CASSEPTGLMLDQPQHF. As DNA, the CDR3 is TGCGCCAGCAGTGAACCCACAGGCCTGATGCTTGATCAGCCCCAGCATTTT.

This clone occurred many times. The gene calls are TRBV14 and TRBJ2-7, with 10 bases that match TRBD2. Germline V lookup: CDR1 SGHDN, CDR2 FVKESK. With V trimmed by 0 bases and J by 3 bases, 17 bases remained unmatched. The CDR3 covers 20 residues. The chain's CDR3 is CASSQDSIAGGFFPNYEQYF. The CDR3, as DNA: TGTGCCAGCAGCCAAGATTCAATAGCGGGAGGCTTCTTCCCTAACTACGAGCAGTACTTC. Variable domain in full (rest from reference TRBV14 and TRBJ2-7): EAGVTQFPSHSVIEKGQTVTLRCDPISGHDNLYWYRRVMGKEIKFLLHFVKESKQDESGMPNNRFLAERTGGTYSTLKVQPAELEDSGVYFCASSQDSIAGGFFPNYEQYFGPGTRLTVT.

This clone was recorded many times. This chain joins TRBV5-4 and TRBJ1-1, with 10 bases that match TRBD1. V shed 4 bases and J 4 bases; nucleotides not matched to a gene: 4. CDR3 length: 14 amino acids. Germline CDR1 reads SGHNT; CDR2 reads YYREEE (reference sequence). The CDR3 DNA is TGTGCCAGCAGCCAATGGACAGGGGGCACTGAAGCTTTCTTT. Translating it yields CASSQWTGGTEAFF.

This clone has just a few counts. The V gene is TRBV25-1, the J gene TRBJ1-6; 8 bases are shared with TRBD1. V gave up 6 bases and J gave up 7 bases; unmatched junction bases: 5. The V gene's germline CDR1 is MGHDK and CDR2 SYGVNS. The CDR3 is 14 residues long. The CDR3 DNA follows: TGTGCCAGCAGCAGGGCAGGGGGCAATTCACCCCTCCACTTT. This translates into CASSRAGGNSPLHF.

A few counts support this clone. V usage is TRBV7-2 and J usage is TRBJ2-5, with 10 bases that match TRBD2. The V segment lost 3 bases and the J segment 2 bases; nucleotides outside the gene matches: 6. Germline lookup yields CDR1 SGHTA and CDR2 FQGNSA. This CDR3 spans 16 amino acids. DNA for the CDR3: TGTGCCAGCAGCTTCCGTAGCGGGAGGCCGCAAGAGACCCAGTACTTC. Translation: CASSFRSGRPQETQYF.

This clone came up many times. The chain joins TRBV28 to TRBJ1-1; the match to TRBD1 covers 8 bases. This CDR3 has 15 amino acids. Germline values: CDR1 MDHEN, CDR2 SYDVKM. The V segment lost 2 bases and the J segment 6 bases; nucleotides outside the gene matches: 8. The CDR3 sequence: CASSLGGQGFPEAFF. CDR3 bases: TGTGCCAGCAGTTTAGGAGGACAGGGTTTCCCTGAAGCTTTCTTT. Full variable domain (remainder filled in from reference TRBV28 and TRBJ1-1): DVKVTQSSRYLVKRTGEKVFLECVQDMDHENMFWYRQDPGLGLRLIYFSYDVKMKEKGDIPEGYSVSREKKERFSLILESASTNQTSMYLCASSLGGQGFPEAFFGQGTRLTVV.

In its sample, this clone was seen many times. The chain uses TRBV30 and TRBJ2-7; 7 nucleotides agree with TRBD2. Trimming cost V 1 base and J 2 bases; bases outside gene matches: 2. Germline V gene data show CDR1 as GTSNPN and CDR2 as SVGIG (reference sequence). This CDR3 has 13 amino acids. CDR3 DNA: TGTGCCTGGAGTGCGGGAGGTGCCTACGAGCAGTACTTC. This encodes CAWSAGGAYEQYF. Complete variable domain (other parts from reference TRBV30 and TRBJ2-7): SQTIHQWPATLVQPVGSPLSLECTVEGTSNPNLYWYRQAAGRGLQLLFYSVGIGQISSEVPQNLSASRPQDRQFILSSKKLLLSDSGFYLCAWSAGGAYEQYFGPGTRLTVT.

At least ten counts were recorded for this clone. In nucleotides, the CDR3 is TGTGCCAGCAGCCCGACTAGCGGGAGTTACAATGAGCAGTTCTTC. Protein product: CASSPTSGSYNEQFF. V gene TRBV4-2 combines with J gene TRBJ2-1, with 12 bases aligning to TRBD2. The CDR3 extends over 15 amino acids. The V gene end was trimmed by 4 bases and the J gene end by 4 bases; junction bases not matched to a gene: 2. CDR1 and CDR2 from the germline V gene are LGHNA and YNFKEQ.

The sample holds many counts of this clone. The chain has TRBV11-2 and TRBJ2-3; tentatively, D is TRBD2 (5 bases). Germline-derived CDR1 and CDR2 are SGHAT and FQNNGV. Trimming left V 5 bases short and J 0 bases short, with 15 bases between. This CDR3 has 16 residues. CDR3 residues: CASSPKLAKSTDTQYF. The CDR3, as DNA: TGTGCCAGCAGCCCTAAATTAGCGAAAAGCACAGATACGCAGTATTTT. Using reference TRBV11-2 and TRBJ2-3 for the parts outside the CDR3, the full variable domain is EAGVAQSPRYKIIEKRQSVAFWCNPISGHATLYWYQQILGQGPKLLIQFQNNGVVDDSQLPKDRFSAERLKGVDSTLKIQPAKLEDSAVYLCASSPKLAKSTDTQYFGPGTRLTVL.

In its sample, this clone was seen a few times. The genes are TRBV30 and TRBJ2-5; 8 positions agree with TRBD2. The CDR3 is 13 residues long. V gave up 3 bases and J gave up 5 bases; unmatched junction bases: 5. Germline lookup yields CDR1 GTSNPN and CDR2 SVGIG (reference sequence). CDR3 bases: TGTGCCTGGAGATTGTCGGGAGGGGAGACCCAGTACTTC. Translation gives CAWRLSGGETQYF.

Many counts were recorded for this clone. CDR3 in DNA: TGTGCCAGCAGCTTGTTAATACGACTAGCGGGAGGGGATACGCAGTATTTT. Amino acid sequence: CASSLLIRLAGGDTQYF. The chain uses TRBV5-8 and TRBJ2-3; 14 bases are a match to TRBD2. The CDR3 contains 17 residues. Germline V lookup: CDR1 SGHTS, CDR2 YDEGEE. The ends lost 1 base at V and 6 bases at J; junction bases unmatched: 7.

This clone was counted at least ten times. The gene calls are TRBV4-1 and TRBJ2-4, with TRBD1 matching 9 bases. The V gene's germline CDR1 is MGHRA and CDR2 YSYEKL. This CDR3 has 15 residues. Trimming removed 4 bases from V and 0 bases from J; junction bases left unmatched: 1. The CDR3 coding sequence is TGCGCCAGCAGCCGGGGACAGGGAGCCAAAAACATTCAGTACTTC. The encoded protein is CASSRGQGAKNIQYF.

This clone was seen repeatedly, ten times or more. V and J are TRBV2 and TRBJ2-2, with D maybe TRBD1 (6 bases). Germline CDR1 and CDR2: SNHLY and FYNNEI. The CDR3 is made up of 14 amino acids. V gave up 4 bases and J gave up 5 bases, with 11 bases separating them. For the CDR3, the DNA is TGTGCCAGCAGTGCCAGGGGTCGGACCGGGGAGCTGTTTTTT. Protein sequence: CASSARGRTGELFF. Complete variable domain (other parts from reference TRBV2 and TRBJ2-2): EPEVTQTPSHQVTQMGQEVILRCVPISNHLYFYWYRQILGQKVEFLVSFYNNEISEKSEIFDDQFSVERPDGSNFTLKIRSTKLEDSAMYFCASSARGRTGELFFGEGSRLTVL.

In this sample, this clone turned up many times. Here the CDR3 reads CASSAKLAGVSETQYF. CDR3 bases: TGTGCCAGCAGCGCAAAACTAGCGGGAGTTAGTGAGACCCAGTACTTC. This chain links TRBV9 with TRBJ2-5, with 11 positions matching TRBD2. CDR3 size: 16 residues. The ends lost 3 bases at V and 5 bases at J; junction bases unmatched: 9. Per germline, CDR1 SGDLS and CDR2 YYNGEE.

This clone was seen repeatedly, ten times or more. The V and J genes are TRBV7-9 and TRBJ1-5; D uncertain. Trimming removed 5 bases at V and 8 bases at J, with 16 bases between. The CDR3 is 14 residues long. Germline V gene sequence: CDR1 SEHNR, CDR2 FQNEAQ (reference sequence). The CDR3: CASSPEGGVKPQHF. The CDR3 DNA reads as TGTGCCAGCAGCCCGGAAGGCGGAGTTAAGCCCCAGCATTTT. The whole variable domain, filled in from reference TRBV7-9 and TRBJ1-5, reads DTGVSQNPRHKITKRGQNVTFRCDPISEHNRLYWYRQTLGQGPEFLTYFQNEAQLEKSRLLSDRFSAERPKGSFSTLEIQRTEQGDSAMYLCASSPEGGVKPQHFGDGTRLSIL.

In this sample, this clone turned up many times. The chain links TRBV6-1 to TRBJ1-2, with 9 bases identical to TRBD1. The length of the CDR3 is 15 residues. V was clipped by 4 bases and J by 6 bases; unmatched bases: 9. Looked up from germline, CDR1 is MNHNS and CDR2 is SASEGT. CDR3 in DNA: TGTGCCAGCAGTGCGGGACAGGGATGGTCGGATGGCTACACCTTC. It translates to CASSAGQGWSDGYTF.

This clone was found many times. The chain recombines TRBV4-3 with TRBJ1-2, with unresolved D. The CDR3 sequence is 13 residues long. V was shortened by 1 base and J by 3 bases, with 6 bases between the two germline ends. CDR1 is LGHNA and CDR2 is YSLEER in the germline V gene. The CDR3 region is CASSQALDYGYTF. The CDR3 DNA is TGCGCCAGCAGCCAAGCATTAGACTATGGCTACACCTTC.

This clone has a count of ten or more. This sequence joins TRBV27 and TRBJ1-5; D gene unclear. This CDR3 has 14 residues. With 3 bases removed from V and 4 bases from J, the gap between germline ends came to 10 bases. The germline gives CDR1 MNHEY, CDR2 SMNVEV (reference sequence). CDR3 loop: CASSLRDGNQPQHF. The CDR3 DNA reads TGTGCCAGCAGTTTGAGGGATGGGAATCAGCCCCAGCATTTT.

The table lists this clone with many counts. The rearrangement links TRBV6-1 to TRBJ2-5, with a weak D call TRBD1 (5 bases). CDR3 length equals 15 residues. Per the germline V gene, CDR1 is MNHNS and CDR2 is SASEGT. V shed 5 bases and J shed 3 bases, with 16 bases lying between them. Here the CDR3 DNA reads TGTGCCAGCAGTATCCACATCTTGACAGAAGAGACCCAGTACTTC. Its protein product is CASSIHILTEETQYF.

The V and J genes are TRBV28 and TRBJ2-5; D unresolved. The better agreement between TRBJ2-7 and the DNA end casts doubt on the J call. The CDR3 covers 12 residues. CDR1 MDHEN and CDR2 SYDVKM come from the germline V gene. DNA for the CDR3: TGTGCCAGCAGCCCGGCTAGGAACGAGCAGTACTTC. Amino acids: CASSPARNEQYF.

This clone was observed many times. This chain links TRBV5-1 with TRBJ1-2; a weak D match, TRBD1 (6 bases). The ends were cut back, 4 bases at V and 2 bases at J, with 12 bases in the middle. This CDR3 is 14 amino acids long. CDR1 is SGHRS, CDR2 YFSETQ, per germline. The CDR3 region has the DNA TGCGCCAGCAGCATCCAGGGGACCAACTATGGCTACACCTTC. As protein: CASSIQGTNYGYTF.